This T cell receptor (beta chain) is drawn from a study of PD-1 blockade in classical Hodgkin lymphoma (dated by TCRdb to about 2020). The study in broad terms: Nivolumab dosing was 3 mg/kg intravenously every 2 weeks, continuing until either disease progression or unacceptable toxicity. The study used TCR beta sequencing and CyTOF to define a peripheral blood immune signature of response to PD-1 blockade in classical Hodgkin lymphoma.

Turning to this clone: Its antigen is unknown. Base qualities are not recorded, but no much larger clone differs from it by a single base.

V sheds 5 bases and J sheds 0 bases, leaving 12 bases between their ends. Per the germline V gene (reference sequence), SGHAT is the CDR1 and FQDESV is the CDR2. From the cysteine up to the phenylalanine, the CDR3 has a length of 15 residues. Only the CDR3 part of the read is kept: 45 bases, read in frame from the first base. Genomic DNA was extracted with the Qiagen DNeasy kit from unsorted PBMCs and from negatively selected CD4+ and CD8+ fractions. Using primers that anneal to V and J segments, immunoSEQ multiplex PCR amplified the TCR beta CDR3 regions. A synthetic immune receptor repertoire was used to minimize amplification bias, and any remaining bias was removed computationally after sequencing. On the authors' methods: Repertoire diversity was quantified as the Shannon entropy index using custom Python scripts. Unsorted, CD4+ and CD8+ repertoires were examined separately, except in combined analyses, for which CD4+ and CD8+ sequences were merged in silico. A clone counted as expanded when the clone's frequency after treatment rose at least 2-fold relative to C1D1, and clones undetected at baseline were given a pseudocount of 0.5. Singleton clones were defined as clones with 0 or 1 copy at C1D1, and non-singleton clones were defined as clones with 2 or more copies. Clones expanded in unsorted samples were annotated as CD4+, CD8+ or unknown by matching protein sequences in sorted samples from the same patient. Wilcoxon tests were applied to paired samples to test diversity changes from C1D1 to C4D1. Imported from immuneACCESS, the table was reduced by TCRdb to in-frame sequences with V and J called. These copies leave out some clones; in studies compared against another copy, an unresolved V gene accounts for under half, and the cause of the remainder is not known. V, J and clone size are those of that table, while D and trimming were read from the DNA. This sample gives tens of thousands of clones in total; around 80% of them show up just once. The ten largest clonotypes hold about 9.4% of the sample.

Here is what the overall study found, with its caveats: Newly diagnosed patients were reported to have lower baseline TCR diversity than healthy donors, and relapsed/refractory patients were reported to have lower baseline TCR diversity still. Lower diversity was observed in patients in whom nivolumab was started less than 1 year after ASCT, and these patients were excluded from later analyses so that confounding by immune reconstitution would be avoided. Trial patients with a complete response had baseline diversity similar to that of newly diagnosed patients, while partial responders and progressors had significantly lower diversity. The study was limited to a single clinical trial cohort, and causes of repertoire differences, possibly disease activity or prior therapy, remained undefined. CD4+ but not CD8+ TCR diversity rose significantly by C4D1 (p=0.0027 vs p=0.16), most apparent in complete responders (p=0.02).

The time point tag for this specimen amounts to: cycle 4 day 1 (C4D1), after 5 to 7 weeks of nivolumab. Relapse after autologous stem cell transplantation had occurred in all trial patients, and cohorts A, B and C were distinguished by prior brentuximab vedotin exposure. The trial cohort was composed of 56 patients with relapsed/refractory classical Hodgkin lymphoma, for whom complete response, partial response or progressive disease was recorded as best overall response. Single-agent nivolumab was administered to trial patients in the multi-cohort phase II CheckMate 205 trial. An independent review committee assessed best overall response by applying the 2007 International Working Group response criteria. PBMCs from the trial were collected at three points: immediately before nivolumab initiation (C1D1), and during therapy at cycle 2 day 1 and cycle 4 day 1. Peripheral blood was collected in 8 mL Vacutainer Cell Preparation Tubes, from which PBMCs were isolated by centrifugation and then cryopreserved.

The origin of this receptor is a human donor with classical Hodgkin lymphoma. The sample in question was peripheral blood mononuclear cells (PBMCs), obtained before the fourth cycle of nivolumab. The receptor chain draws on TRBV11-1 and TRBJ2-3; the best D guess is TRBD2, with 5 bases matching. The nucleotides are TGTGCCAGCAGCCCATTGGGAGCAAGCACAGATACGCAGTATTTT. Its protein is CASSPLGASTDTQYF.